One and the same sample provided the 18 T cell receptor beta chains below, sequenced in a study of technical replicates of blood from a few donors. Sequencing was performed with immunoSEQ multiplex PCR; in TCRdb, only in-frame clones are kept and a portion is missing. The table shows over 50,000 clones, with around 87% occurring only once. Material for sequencing was PBMCs. Receptors originate from a human donor in good health. Some clones in this sample may be carry-over from other donors' samples.

The chain carries TRBV4-3 and TRBJ1-2, with D possibly matching TRBD1 (5 bases). V lost 0 bases to trimming and J lost 8 bases, with 13 bases between them. Germline V lookup: CDR1 LGHNA, CDR2 YSLEER. The CDR3 runs 14 residues. CDR3 protein: CASSQEGGRSGYTF. The CDR3 DNA reads TGCGCCAGCAGCCAAGAGGGGGGAAGAAGCGGCTACACCTTC.

The gene calls are TRBV7-9 and TRBJ2-3; D call uncertain. Germline V gene lookup returns CDR1 SEHNR and CDR2 FQNEAQ (reference sequence). Trimming took off 4 bases at V and 4 bases at J, with 12 bases between the two ends. The CDR3 contains 14 residues. CDR3 bases: TGTGCCAGCAGCTCTAGGTTGTTTGCAGATACGCAGTATTTT. Its protein product is CASSSRLFADTQYF.

The V and J genes are TRBV5-1 and TRBJ1-4, with TRBD1 matching 7 bases. CDR3 length: 17 amino acids. V dropped 2 bases and J dropped 8; count of bases not matched to a gene: 15. In germline, CDR1 is SGHRS, CDR2 YFSETQ. The CDR3 region is CASSFEGALMNGEKLFF. CDR3 sequence (DNA): TGCGCCAGCAGCTTTGAGGGGGCACTAATGAATGGGGAAAAACTGTTTTTT.

The V call is TRBV10-3, the J call TRBJ1-3; possible D gene TRBD1, 6 bases. Germline V gene sequence: CDR1 ENHRY, CDR2 SYGVKD. Trimming took off 0 bases at V and 0 bases at J, with 15 bases between the two ends. This CDR3 is built from 18 residues. CDR3 DNA: TGTGCCATCAGTGAGTCAGCCTCCAGGGGTTTCTCTGGAAACACCATATATTTT. Translating it yields CAISESASRGFSGNTIYF.

V usage is TRBV15 and J usage is TRBJ2-7; 11 nucleotides agree with TRBD2. The CDR3 is 16 residues long. Germline lookup yields CDR1 LNHNV and CDR2 YYDKDF (reference sequence). The V segment lost 0 bases and the J segment 5 bases; nucleotides outside the gene matches: 6. CDR3: CATSRDLTSGIHEQYF. The CDR3 nucleotides read TGTGCCACCAGCAGAGATCTGACTAGCGGGATACACGAGCAGTACTTC.

The rearrangement links TRBV5-8 to TRBJ2-3; TRBD2 matches 13 bases. Germline trimming cut 9 bases from V and 5 bases from J; bases unmatched to any gene: 3. Germline values: CDR1 SGHTS, CDR2 YDEGEE. CDR3 length: 13 amino acids. CDR3 in amino acids: CATGLAGVDTQYF. In DNA, the CDR3 is TGTGCCACAGGACTAGCGGGGGTAGATACGCAGTATTTT. Full variable domain (missing parts from reference TRBV5-8 and TRBJ2-3): EAGVTQSPTHLIKTRGQQATLRCSPISGHTSVYWYQQALGLGLQFLLWYDEGEERNRGNFPPRFSGRQFPNYSSELNVNALELEDSALYLCATGLAGVDTQYFGPGTRLTVL.

This sequence joins TRBV7-8 and TRBJ2-1; a weak D match, TRBD1 (5 bases). V shed 0 bases and J shed 5 bases, with 8 bases lying between them. CDR3 size: 14 residues. Germline V CDR1 and CDR2: SGHVS, FQNEAQ. The CDR3 spells CASSLASGNNEQFF. DNA for the CDR3: TGTGCCAGCAGCTTAGCATCAGGGAACAATGAGCAGTTCTTC. Looking up the rest from reference TRBV7-8 and TRBJ2-1 gives the full variable domain: GAGVSQSPRYKVAKRGQDVALRCDPISGHVSLFWYQQALGQGPEFLTYFQNEAQLDKSGLPSDRFFAERPEGSVSTLKIQRTQQEDSAVYLCASSLASGNNEQFFGPGTRLTVL.

The count of this clone is one. DNA for the CDR3: TGTGCCAGCAGCTTAGCGGGGGCTTATAGCAATCAGCCCCAGCATTTT. As protein: CASSLAGAYSNQPQHF. This chain uses TRBV7-8 with TRBJ1-5; TRBD1 is a possible D gene (6 bases). This CDR3 region has 16 residues. Germline loops: CDR1 SGHVS, CDR2 FQNEAQ. The V and J ends lost 0 bases and 0 bases respectively, with 9 bases between them.

This sequence joins TRBV18 and TRBJ2-2; 13 bases agree with TRBD2. This CDR3 is 18 amino acids long. J gave up 5 bases and V 6 bases, and 12 bases lay outside the gene matches. CDR1 is KGHSH, CDR2 LQKENI, per germline. In DNA, the CDR3 is TGTGCCAGCTCGCTCCAGACTAGCGGGAGGTTGGAAACCGGGGAGCTGTTTTTT. Translation gives CASSLQTSGRLETGELFF.

The chain's CDR3 is CASSLEGTGGRETQYF. CDR3 DNA sequence: TGTGCCAGCAGCTTAGAGGGGACAGGGGGACGAGAGACCCAGTACTTC. The chain uses TRBV11-2 and TRBJ2-5, with TRBD1 matching over 11 bases. There are 16 residues in the CDR3. The germline V gene encodes CDR1 SGHAT and CDR2 FQNNGV. V was clipped by 0 bases and J by 4 bases; unmatched bases: 4.

CDR3: CSVLSGGMNTEAFF. CDR3 coding DNA: TGCAGCGTTCTCTCGGGGGGCATGAACACTGAAGCTTTCTTT. The chain recombines TRBV29-1 with TRBJ1-1; a weak D match, TRBD1 (6 bases). The ends were cut back, 5 bases at V and 0 bases at J, with 13 bases in the middle. This CDR3 has 14 amino acids. Per the germline V gene, CDR1 is SQVTM and CDR2 is ANQGSEA.

The V call is TRBV7-9, the J call TRBJ1-1; possible D gene TRBD1, 5 bases. The CDR3 runs to 13 residues. The germline V and J ends were trimmed by 5 bases and 10 bases, with 17 bases remaining between them. Germline V lookup: CDR1 SEHNR, CDR2 FQNEAQ (reference sequence). The CDR3 reads CASSAALRDLAFF. The CDR3 DNA follows: TGTGCCAGCAGCGCTGCCCTGCGGGACCTAGCTTTCTTT.

CDR3 region: CAWSGASVRETQYF. In DNA form, the CDR3 reads TGTGCCTGGAGCGGGGCTAGCGTAAGAGAGACCCAGTACTTC. The chain links TRBV30 to TRBJ2-5, with D maybe TRBD2 (6 bases). The CDR3 contains 14 residues. V gave up 3 bases and J gave up 4 bases, with 15 bases separating them. Germline V gives CDR1 GTSNPN, CDR2 SVGIG (reference sequence).

This rearrangement joins TRBV4-2 to TRBJ1-1, with a tentative D call TRBD1 (6 bases). Germline loops: CDR1 LGHNA, CDR2 YNFKEQ. This CDR3 contains 17 residues. V lost 3 bases and J 3 bases, leaving 20 bases between the germline ends. CDR3 in amino acids: CASSQEISTGRDTEAFF. For the CDR3, the DNA is TGTGCCAGCAGCCAGGAGATTTCTACAGGGCGGGACACTGAAGCTTTCTTT.

The chain joins TRBV25-1 to TRBJ1-3; no clear D gene. This CDR3 region has 16 residues. Trimming removed 6 bases from V and 0 bases from J, with 15 bases in between. Germline V gene sequence: CDR1 MGHDK, CDR2 SYGVNS. The CDR3 bases are TGTGCCAGCAGCCCAAACACCTTCTTCTCTGGAAACACCATATATTTT. As protein: CASSPNTFFSGNTIYF. Supplemented by reference TRBV25-1 and TRBJ1-3, the full variable domain reads EADIYQTPRYLVIGTGKKITLECSQTMGHDKMYWYQQDPGMELHLIHYSYGVNSTEKGDLSSESTVSRIRTEHFPLTLESARPSHTSQYLCASSPNTFFSGNTIYFGEGSWLTVV.

The rearrangement links TRBV11-2 to TRBJ1-5; D is ambiguous. Germline lookup yields CDR1 SGHAT and CDR2 FQNNGV. V lost 0 bases and J lost 0, with 6 bases in between. The CDR3 covers 15 residues. CDR3 sequence (DNA): TGTGCCAGCAGCTTAGAGGGCTATAGCAATCAGCCCCAGCATTTT. It is translated as CASSLEGYSNQPQHF.

The chain carries TRBV4-1 and TRBJ1-2, with D unclear. This CDR3 is 14 amino acids long. The germline V and J ends were trimmed by 0 bases and 0 bases, with 5 bases remaining between them. In germline, CDR1 is MGHRA, CDR2 YSYEKL. DNA for the CDR3: TGCGCCAGCAGCCAAGACAGGACTAACTATGGCTACACCTTC. It yields the protein CASSQDRTNYGYTF.

V and J are TRBV6-1 and TRBJ1-5, with TRBD1 identical over 8 bases. Germline assignment: CDR1 MNHNS and CDR2 SASEGT. V shed 5 bases and J 8 bases; nucleotides not matched to a gene: 8. This CDR3 contains 14 residues. Here the CDR3 reads CASSFGQGGEPQHF. Written as DNA, the CDR3 is TGTGCCAGCAGTTTCGGACAGGGCGGAGAGCCCCAGCATTTT.